Below, 4 T cell receptor beta chains from the same sample are listed, as sequenced in a study of shared clonotypes between healthy human individuals. Profiling relied on immunoSEQ multiplex PCR, and the TCRdb table lists in-frame clones only, not all of them. The sample carries 2 million or so clones, 85% to 95% recorded once. Sequencing used naive CD4+ T cells sorted from blood. Subset specified: CD45RA+ positively selected. Every receptor here comes from a man aged 18 to 29 in good health.

This chain links TRBV15 with TRBJ2-3; 7 bases match TRBD2. Germline lookup yields CDR1 LNHNV and CDR2 YYDKDF (reference sequence). The CDR3 consists of 17 residues. V lost 1 base, J lost 2 bases, and 9 bases stayed unmatched. The CDR3 sequence is CATSRVWASGYTDTQYF. The DNA for the CDR3 is TGTGCCACCAGCAGAGTATGGGCTAGCGGATACACAGATACGCAGTATTTT. The full variable domain, completed using reference TRBV15 and TRBJ2-3, is DAMVIQNPRYQVTQFGKPVTLSCSQTLNHNVMYWYQQKSSQAPKLLFHYYDKDFNNEADTPDNFQSRRPNTSFCFLDIRSPGLGDTAMYLCATSRVWASGYTDTQYFGPGTRLTVL.

The V call is TRBV11-2, the J call TRBJ2-5, with 10 bases fitting TRBD2. The germline V gene encodes CDR1 SGHAT and CDR2 FQNNGV. V lost 5 bases, J lost 5 bases, and 17 bases stayed unmatched. The CDR3 has 18 amino acids. CDR3 bases: TGTGCCAGCAGCCCCAGCGGGGGGGCGTTAGTTTTGACGGAGACCCAGTACTTC. Translation: CASSPSGGALVLTETQYF.

For this clone: The same CDR3 can be traced to other DNA sequences in this sample. The chain has TRBV2 and TRBJ2-5; 7 bases fit TRBD1. CDR1 and CDR2 (germline): SNHLY, FYNNEI. V lost 4 bases, J lost 2 bases, and 1 base stayed unmatched. There are 13 residues in the CDR3. Written as DNA, the CDR3 is TGTGCCAGCAGTGGACAGGGACAAGAGACCCAGTACTTC. This translates into CASSGQGQETQYF.

The CDR3 DNA is TGTGCCAGCACCGACGTAGGAGGCACCGGGGAGCTGTTTTTT. Its translation: CASTDVGGTGELFF. The V gene is TRBV7-9, the J gene TRBJ2-2, with D perhaps TRBD2 (5 bases). This CDR3 has 14 residues. With 7 bases removed from V and 4 bases from J, the gap between germline ends came to 13 bases. The germline V gene encodes CDR1 SEHNR and CDR2 FQNEAQ (reference sequence).